This is a list of T cell receptor beta chains from one sample in a study of cytotoxic CD8 clonotypes in ibrutinib-treated CLL. Profiling relied on immunoSEQ multiplex PCR, and the TCRdb table lists in-frame clones only, not all of them. The sample includes about 300,000 clones, 65% to 85% of them seen just once. The specimen was PBMCs, collected at disease progression, from a patient treated with ibrutinib. These TCRs come from a human donor with chronic lymphocytic leukemia. The CDR3 runs from the conserved cysteine through the conserved F or W. A D gene is named only where the DNA matches it firmly. A row's size may be missing; if present it is once, few, many or a size class.

j_call: TRBJ1-2
v_call: TRBV29-1
d_call: NA
clone_size: NA
cdr3_aa: CSVLPVDYGYTF
cdr3_nt: TGCAGCGTGCTCCCGGTGGACTATGGCTACACCTTC

j_call: TRBJ2-5
v_call: TRBV7-2
d_call: TRBD1
clone_size: NA
cdr3_aa: CASSLGTGIGTQYF
cdr3_nt: TGTGCCAGCAGCTTAGGGACAGGGATTGGGACCCAGTACTTC

j_call: TRBJ2-3
v_call: TRBV25-1
d_call: NA
clone_size: NA
cdr3_aa: CASSELAGLARTDTQYF
cdr3_nt: TGTGCCAGCAGTGAATTAGCAGGGCTAGCGCGCACAGATACGCAGTATTTT

j_call: TRBJ1-1
v_call: TRBV7-2
d_call: NA
clone_size: NA
cdr3_aa: CASSGRRTLNTEAFF
cdr3_nt: TGTGCCAGCAGCGGACGTCGGACACTGAACACTGAAGCTTTCTTT

j_call: TRBJ2-4
v_call: TRBV5-6
d_call: TRBD2
clone_size: once
cdr3_aa: CASSPRTSWVKNIQYF
cdr3_nt: TGTGCCAGCAGTCCTCGGACTAGCTGGGTCAAAAACATTCAGTACTTC

j_call: TRBJ2-7
v_call: TRBV29-1
d_call: NA
clone_size: few
cdr3_aa: CSVANSNSYEQYF
cdr3_nt: TGCAGCGTTGCTAACAGCAACTCCTACGAGCAGTACTTC

j_call: TRBJ2-4
v_call: TRBV2
d_call: NA
clone_size: NA
cdr3_aa: CASSDRGGNIQYF
cdr3_nt: TGTGCCAGCAGTGACCGGGGAGGAAACATTCAGTACTTC

j_call: TRBJ2-7
v_call: TRBV18
d_call: TRBD1
clone_size: NA
cdr3_aa: CASSVSTGGNDEQYF
cdr3_nt: TGTGCCAGCTCTGTATCAACAGGGGGTAACGACGAGCAGTACTTC

j_call: TRBJ1-1
v_call: TRBV6-1
d_call: NA
clone_size: NA
cdr3_aa: CASSTQGWTEAFF
cdr3_nt: TGTGCCAGCAGTACACAGGGATGGACTGAAGCTTTCTTT

j_call: TRBJ2-3
v_call: TRBV5-1
d_call: NA
clone_size: few
cdr3_aa: CASSLGELGDTQYF
cdr3_nt: TGCGCCAGCAGCTTAGGGGAGTTGGGAGATACGCAGTATTTT

j_call: TRBJ2-2
v_call: TRBV10-2
d_call: TRBD1
clone_size: NA
cdr3_aa: CASSPGQGAFGELFF
cdr3_nt: TGCGCCAGCAGTCCGGGACAGGGGGCGTTCGGGGAGCTGTTTTTT

j_call: TRBJ1-2
v_call: TRBV5-1
d_call: NA
clone_size: NA
cdr3_aa: CASRAGRDRHF
cdr3_nt: TGCGCCAGCAGGGCCGGTAGGGACCGCCATTTC

j_call: TRBJ2-1
v_call: TRBV5-4
d_call: NA
clone_size: NA
cdr3_aa: CASSLSAFLNEQFF
cdr3_nt: TGTGCCAGCAGCTTGTCTGCTTTTCTCAATGAGCAGTTCTTC

j_call: TRBJ1-4
v_call: TRBV10-3
d_call: NA
clone_size: once
cdr3_aa: CAISENRLGTNEKLFF
cdr3_nt: TGTGCCATCAGTGAAAACAGGCTGGGCACTAATGAAAAACTGTTTTTT

j_call: TRBJ2-5
v_call: TRBV7-9
d_call: TRBD2
clone_size: NA
cdr3_aa: CASSLGGLAGETQYF
cdr3_nt: TGTGCCAGCAGCTTAGGGGGGCTAGCGGGCGAGACCCAGTACTTC